Presented here are 8 T cell receptor beta chains from one specimen sequenced in a study of breast tumors, draining lymph nodes, adjacent tissues (dated by TCRdb to the mid-2010s). The axillary draining lymph nodes of breast cancer patients were the source of the lymph node samples. Libraries were constructed by multiplex PCR. Instrument used: Illumina HiSeq 2000. Clones were called with MiXCR by TCRdb after fastp trimmed the public reads at Q25, and only in-frame beta chains were retained. CDR3 protein sequences are deduplicated, and each keeps its most common genes and DNA. The sample has 200,000 to 250,000 distinct CDR3 sequences on record, less than 40% of them singletons. The top ten clonotypes cover approximately 3.7% of the sample. Sequencing was done on a sample of axillary lymph node tissue. Source of these receptors: a female donor with breast cancer. Some clones in this sample may be carry-over from other donors' samples.

In the case of this clonotype: The germline gene is not matched at one end of the junction; a read error may be the cause. The chain joins TRBV6-5 to TRBJ1-2; D remains ambiguous. The CDR3 contains 15 residues. The V gene's germline CDR1 is MNHEY and CDR2 SVGAGI. CDR3 in amino acids: CASSHSRGPNYGHTF. CDR3 nucleotide sequence: TGTGCCAGCAGTCACTCCCGGGGTCCAAACTATGGCCACACCTTC.

Concerning this clonotype itself: One base away lies a much larger clone, so this may be a sequencing read error. The chain recombines TRBV6-4 with TRBJ1-2; TRBD1 matches at 8 bases. After removal of 6 bases from V and 4 bases from J, the junction contained 7 bases not matched to a gene. Germline CDR1 and CDR2: MRHNA and SNTAGT. The CDR3 extends over 14 amino acids. The CDR3 is CASSQDRAGYGYTF. The DNA of the CDR3 is TGTGCCAGCAGCCAGGACAGGGCGGGCTATGGCTACACCTTC.

The chain links TRBV19 to TRBJ2-5; tentatively, D is TRBD2 (6 bases). Germline V gene data show CDR1 as LNHDA and CDR2 as SQIVND (reference sequence). Between the trimmed V and J ends, which lost 1 base and 7 bases, there was a span of 10 bases. The CDR3 runs 13 residues. CDR3 sequence (DNA): TGTGCCAGTAGTATAGTGGGAGCGGGGACCCAGTACTTC. Translating it yields CASSIVGAGTQYF.

This sequence joins TRBV10-2 and TRBJ2-2, with 7 bases fitting TRBD1. CDR3 length: 19 residues. Germline CDR1 is WSHSY and CDR2 is SAAADI. The V gene end was trimmed by 3 bases and the J gene end by 0 bases; junction bases not matched to a gene: 13. CDR3 in amino acids: CASSERDRYYTTNTGELFF. CDR3 DNA: TGCGCCAGCAGTGAAAGGGACAGATACTACACTACGAACACCGGGGAGCTGTTTTTT.

This clonotype was seen many times. The chain recombines TRBV20-1 with TRBJ1-2; no clear D. CDR3 length: 13 amino acids. Trimming removed 3 bases at V and 4 bases at J, with 12 bases between. CDR1 is DFQATT, CDR2 SNEGSKA, per germline (reference sequence). The CDR3 DNA reads as TGCAGTGCTAGGCTGGGGTCGGTCTATGGCTACACCTTC. It encodes CSARLGSVYGYTF.

A remark on this clonotype: At one end the junction does not follow the germline gene, possibly because of a read error. V gene TRBV6-5 combines with J gene TRBJ2-5; 12 positions agree with TRBD2. The CDR3 spans 14 residues. CDR1 is MNHEY and CDR2 is SVGAGI in the germline V gene. CDR3 DNA sequence: TGTGCCAGCATCCCGACTAGCGGGGGAGAGACCCAGCACTTC. Its protein product is CASIPTSGGETQHF.

The chain combines TRBV18 with TRBJ1-2, with D possibly matching TRBD1 (5 bases). V lost 0 bases and J 8 bases, leaving 10 bases between the germline ends. There are 13 residues in the CDR3. The germline V gene encodes CDR1 KGHSH and CDR2 LQKENI. In DNA form, the CDR3 reads TGTGCCAGCTCACCACCGGACAAACGAGGCTACACCTTC. Protein sequence: CASSPPDKRGYTF.

This clonotype occurred many times. The chain uses TRBV7-9 and TRBJ1-4; D ambiguous. CDR1 is SEHNR and CDR2 is FQNEAQ in the germline V gene (reference sequence). CDR3 length equals 14 residues. The V end lost 4 bases, the J end lost 7 bases, and 13 bases lay between the germline ends. The CDR3 sequence is CASSSGSVGEKLFF. In DNA form, the CDR3 reads TGTGCCAGCAGCTCGGGATCAGTGGGTGAAAAACTGTTTTTT.